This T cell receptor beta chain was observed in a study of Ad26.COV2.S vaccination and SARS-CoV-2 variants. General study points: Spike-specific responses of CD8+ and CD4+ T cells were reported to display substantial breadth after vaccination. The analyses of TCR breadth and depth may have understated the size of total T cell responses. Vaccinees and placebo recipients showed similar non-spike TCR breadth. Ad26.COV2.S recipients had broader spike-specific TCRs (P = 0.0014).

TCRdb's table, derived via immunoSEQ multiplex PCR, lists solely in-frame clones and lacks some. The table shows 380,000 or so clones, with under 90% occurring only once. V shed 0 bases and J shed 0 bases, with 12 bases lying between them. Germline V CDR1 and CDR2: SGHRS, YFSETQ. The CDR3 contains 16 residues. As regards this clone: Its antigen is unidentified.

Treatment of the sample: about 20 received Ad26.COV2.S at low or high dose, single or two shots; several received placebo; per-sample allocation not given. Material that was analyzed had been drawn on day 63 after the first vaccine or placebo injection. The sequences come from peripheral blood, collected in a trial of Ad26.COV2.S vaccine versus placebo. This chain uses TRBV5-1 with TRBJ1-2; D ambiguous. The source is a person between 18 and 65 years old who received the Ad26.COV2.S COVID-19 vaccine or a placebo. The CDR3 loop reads CASSLETTNPNYGYTF. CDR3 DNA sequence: TGCGCCAGCAGCTTGGAGACGACAAACCCTAACTATGGCTACACCTTC.